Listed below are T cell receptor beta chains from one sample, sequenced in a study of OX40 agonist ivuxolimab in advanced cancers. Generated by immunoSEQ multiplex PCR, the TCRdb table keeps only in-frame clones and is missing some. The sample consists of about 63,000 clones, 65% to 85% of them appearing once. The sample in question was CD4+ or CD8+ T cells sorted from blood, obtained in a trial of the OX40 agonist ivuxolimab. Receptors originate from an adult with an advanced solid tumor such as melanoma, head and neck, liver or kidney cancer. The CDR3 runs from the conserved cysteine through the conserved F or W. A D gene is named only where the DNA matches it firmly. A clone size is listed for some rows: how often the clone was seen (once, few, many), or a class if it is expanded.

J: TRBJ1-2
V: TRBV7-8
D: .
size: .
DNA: TGTGCCAGCAGCTTAGCCTCAGGGGTGCACGGCTACACCTTC
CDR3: CASSLASGVHGYTF

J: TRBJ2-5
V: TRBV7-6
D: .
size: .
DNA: TGTGCCAGCAGCCCTTTGACGAGGGGGGCCTTGAGGGAGACCCAGTACTTC
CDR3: CASSPLTRGALRETQYF

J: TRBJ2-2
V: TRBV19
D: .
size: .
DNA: TGTGCCAGTAGTATCAACAGGAACACCGGGGAGCTGTTTTTT
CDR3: CASSINRNTGELFF

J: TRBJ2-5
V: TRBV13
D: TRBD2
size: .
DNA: TGTGCCAGCAGCTTAGCCGGGGGGACGGAGACCCAGTACTTC
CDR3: CASSLAGGTETQYF

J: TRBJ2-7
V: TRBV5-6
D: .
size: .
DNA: TGTGCCAGCAGCGCCCAGTCCGGGGGCAACGAGCAGTACTTC
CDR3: CASSAQSGGNEQYF

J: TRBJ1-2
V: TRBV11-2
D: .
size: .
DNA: TGTGCCAGCAGCCCCCGACAGTGGGGCTACACCTTC
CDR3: CASSPRQWGYTF

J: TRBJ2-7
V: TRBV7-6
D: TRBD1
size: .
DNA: TGTGCCAGCAGCTGGGACAGGGTAGGCGAGCAGTACTTC
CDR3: CASSWDRVGEQYF

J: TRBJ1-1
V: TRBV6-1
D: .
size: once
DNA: TGTGCCAGCAGTGAAATAACTGAAGCTTTCTTT
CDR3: CASSEITEAFF

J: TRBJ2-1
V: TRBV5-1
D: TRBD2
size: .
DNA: TGCGCCAGCAGCTTGGTCCAGCGGGGGACTAATGAGCAGTTCTTC
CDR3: CASSLVQRGTNEQFF

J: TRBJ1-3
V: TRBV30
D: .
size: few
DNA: TGTGCCTGGAGTAGGGGCACCTCTGGAAACACCATATATTTT
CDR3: CAWSRGTSGNTIYF